This T cell receptor (beta chain) was recovered during a study of blood T cell repertoires in COVID-19. Data came from immunoSEQ multiplex PCR; TCRdb stores just in-frame clones and leaves some out. The table shows about 52,000 clones, with about 90% occurring only once. In germline, CDR1 is LGHDT, CDR2 YNNKEL (reference sequence). The CDR3 totals 14 residues. V shed 7 bases, J shed 2 bases, and the junction held 5 bases outside the gene matches. The chain combines TRBV3-1 (or the pseudogene TRBV3-2) with TRBJ2-3, with 8 positions matching TRBD2. The specimen sequenced was peripheral blood. The clonotype comes from a human donor with active COVID-19. The donor label of this sample is uncertain. CDR3 sequence (DNA): TGTGCCAGCAAGCCGGGGGGGAACACAGATACGCAGTATTTT. As protein: CASKPGGNTDTQYF.